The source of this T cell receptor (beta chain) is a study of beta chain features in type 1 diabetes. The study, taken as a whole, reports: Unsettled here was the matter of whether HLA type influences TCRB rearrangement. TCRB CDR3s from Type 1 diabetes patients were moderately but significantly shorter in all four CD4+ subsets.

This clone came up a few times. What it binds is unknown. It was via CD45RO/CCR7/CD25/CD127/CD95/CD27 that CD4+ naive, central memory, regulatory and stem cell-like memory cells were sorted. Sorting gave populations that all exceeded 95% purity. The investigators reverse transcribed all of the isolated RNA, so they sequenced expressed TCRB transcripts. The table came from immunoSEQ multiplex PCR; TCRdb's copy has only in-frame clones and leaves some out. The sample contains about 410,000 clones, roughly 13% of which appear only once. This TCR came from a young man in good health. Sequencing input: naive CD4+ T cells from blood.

CDR3 loop: CASSQVRMYEQYV. In nucleotides, the CDR3 is TGCGCCAGCAGCCAAGTACGAATGTACGAGCAGTACGTC. This chain connects TRBV4-3 to TRBJ2-7; D not certain. CDR3 length: 13 amino acids. Germline lookup yields CDR1 LGHNA and CDR2 YSLEER. V lost 1 base to trimming and J lost 4 bases, with 8 bases between them.